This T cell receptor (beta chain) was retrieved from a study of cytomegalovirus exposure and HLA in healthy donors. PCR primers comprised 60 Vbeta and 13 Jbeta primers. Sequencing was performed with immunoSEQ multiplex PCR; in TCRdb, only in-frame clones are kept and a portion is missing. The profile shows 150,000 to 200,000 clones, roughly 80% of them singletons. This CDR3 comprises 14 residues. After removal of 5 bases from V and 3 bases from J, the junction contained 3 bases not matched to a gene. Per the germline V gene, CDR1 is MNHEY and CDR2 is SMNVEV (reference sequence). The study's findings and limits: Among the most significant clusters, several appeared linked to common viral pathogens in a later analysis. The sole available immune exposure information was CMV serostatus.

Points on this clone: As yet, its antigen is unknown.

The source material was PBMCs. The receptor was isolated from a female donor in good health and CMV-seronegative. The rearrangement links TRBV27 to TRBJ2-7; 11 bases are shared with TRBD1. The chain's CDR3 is CASSTGTGGYEQYF. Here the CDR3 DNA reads TGTGCCAGCAGTACCGGGACAGGGGGCTACGAGCAGTACTTC.